A single sample gave rise to the 7 T cell receptor beta chains below, sequenced in a study of cytomegalovirus exposure and HLA in healthy donors. The PCR made use of 60 Vbeta and 13 Jbeta primers. The table came from immunoSEQ multiplex PCR; TCRdb's copy has only in-frame clones and leaves some out. The sample records 150,000 to 200,000 clones, about four fifths being singletons. Sequencing used PBMCs. Receptors originate from a man between 18 and 35 years old in good health and CMV-seronegative.

This clone turned up a few times. The J gene is TRBJ2-5, the V gene TRBV11-3; 7 nucleotides match TRBD1. CDR1 is SGHNT and CDR2 is YENEEA in the germline V gene. Germline trimming cut 1 base from V and 3 bases from J; bases unmatched to any gene: 5. The CDR3 covers 15 residues. The CDR3 is CASSLGQGEEETQYF. CDR3 coding DNA: TGTGCCAGCAGCTTAGGGCAGGGGGAAGAAGAGACCCAGTACTTC. The full variable domain, rest sourced from reference TRBV11-3 and TRBJ2-5, is EAGVVQSPRYKIIEKKQPVAFWCNPISGHNTLYWYLQNLGQGPELLIRYENEEAVDDSQLPKDRFSAERLKGVDSTLKIQPAELGDSAVYLCASSLGQGEEETQYFGPGTRLLVL.

The chain has TRBV6-4 and TRBJ2-5; 13 bases are shared with TRBD2. The CDR3 has 15 residues. Losses at the gene ends were 6 bases for V and 4 bases for J; bases not matched to a gene: 5. Germline CDR1 is MRHNA and CDR2 is SNTAGT. In DNA, the CDR3 is TGTGCCAGCAGCCGACTAGCGGGGGGCGGAGAGACCCAGTACTTC. Translated, it gives CASSRLAGGGETQYF.

This clone occurred a few times. The chain employs TRBV6-4 and TRBJ2-3; TRBD2 is a possible D gene (5 bases). Trimming removed 5 bases from V and 3 bases from J, with 12 bases in between. The CDR3 covers 14 residues. The germline CDR1 and CDR2 sequences are MRHNA and SNTAGT. The CDR3 protein is CASSHGEQTDTQYF. The CDR3 nucleotides read TGTGCCAGCAGTCACGGGGAGCAAACAGATACGCAGTATTTT.

This rearrangement joins TRBV19 to TRBJ1-2; 10 nucleotides match TRBD1. Germline trimming cut 9 bases from V and 3 bases from J; bases unmatched to any gene: 4. The germline V gene encodes CDR1 LNHDA and CDR2 SQIVND (reference sequence). This CDR3 is built from 13 residues. The CDR3 sequence: CASSDRGHYGYTF. The CDR3 bases are TGTGCCAGCAGCGACAGGGGGCACTATGGCTACACCTTC.

CDR3 protein: CASSPQGARIYNEQFF. The CDR3 DNA sequence: TGTGCCAGCAGCCCTCAGGGGGCGAGAATATACAATGAGCAGTTCTTC. The chain is built from TRBV9 and TRBJ2-1; TRBD1 matches at 8 bases. After removal of 4 bases from V and 4 bases from J, the junction contained 10 bases not matched to a gene. CDR3 length: 16 residues. Germline V gene data show CDR1 as SGDLS and CDR2 as YYNGEE.

This chain links TRBV30 with TRBJ2-1, with D perhaps TRBD2 (6 bases). The germline V and J ends were trimmed by 1 base and 10 bases, with 23 bases remaining between them. The germline V gene has CDR1 GTSNPN and CDR2 SVGIG (reference sequence). The CDR3 length is 16 residues. CDR3 amino acids: CAWSAPGGVVVYEQFF. CDR3 DNA sequence: TGTGCCTGGAGTGCCCCCGGGGGTGTTGTGGTATACGAGCAGTTCTTC.

The J gene is TRBJ2-5, the V gene TRBV29-1, with TRBD2 matching over 10 bases. The junction had 13 bases not matched to a gene; V was cut back by 4 bases and J by 2 bases. CDR3 size: 17 residues. Germline V gene sequence: CDR1 SQVTM, CDR2 ANQGSEA. The CDR3 DNA sequence: TGCAGCGTTGGTAGACCGACAGCGGGAGGGTTTCAAGAGACCCAGTACTTC. Translating it yields CSVGRPTAGGFQETQYF.